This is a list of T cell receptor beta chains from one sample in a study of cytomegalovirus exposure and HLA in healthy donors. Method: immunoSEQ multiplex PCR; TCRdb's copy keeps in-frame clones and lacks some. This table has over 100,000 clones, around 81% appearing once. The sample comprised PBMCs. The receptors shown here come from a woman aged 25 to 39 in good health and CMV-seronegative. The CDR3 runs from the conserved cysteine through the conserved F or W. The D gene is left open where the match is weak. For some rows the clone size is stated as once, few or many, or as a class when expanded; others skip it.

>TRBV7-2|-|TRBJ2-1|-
TGTGCCAGCAGCTTAGAACCAAGGTCGGGAGAGCAGTTCTTC
CASSLEPRSGEQFF
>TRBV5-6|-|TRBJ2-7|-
TGTGCCAGCGGGGGGACAGTCCCCTACGAGCAGTACTTC
CASGGTVPYEQYF
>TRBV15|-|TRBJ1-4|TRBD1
TGTGCCACCAGCAGAGGTTGGACAGGAGGGAATGAAAAACTGTTTTTT
CATSRGWTGGNEKLFF
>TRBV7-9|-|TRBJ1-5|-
TGTGCCAGCGCAATAGGGGGTGGCGGTCAGCCCCAGCATTTT
CASAIGGGGQPQHF
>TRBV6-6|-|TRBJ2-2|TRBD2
TGTGCCACCATCGCGGGGGAGAACACCGGGGAGCTGTTTTTT
CATIAGENTGELFF
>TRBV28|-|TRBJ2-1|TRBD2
TGTGCCACAACCAGGCTAGCGGGTGAGCAGTTCTTC
CATTRLAGEQFF
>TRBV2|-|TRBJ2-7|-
TGTGCCAGCGGGCAGAACTCCTACGAGCAGTACTTC
CASGQNSYEQYF
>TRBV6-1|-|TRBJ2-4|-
TGTGCCAGCAGTGGACAGGTCCCCATTGCCTCAGCCAAAAACATTCAGTACTTC
CASSGQVPIASAKNIQYF
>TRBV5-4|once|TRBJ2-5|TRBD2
TGTGCCAGCAGCCAGCGGGAGAAAGAGACCCAGTACTTC
CASSQREKETQYF
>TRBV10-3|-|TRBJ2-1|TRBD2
TGTGCCATCTCGGGACTAGCGGGAGTTGTGGATGAGCAGTTCTTC
CAISGLAGVVDEQFF
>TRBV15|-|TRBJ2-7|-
TGTGCCACCAGCATCGGACTGAGTGGCTACGAGCAGTACTTC
CATSIGLSGYEQYF
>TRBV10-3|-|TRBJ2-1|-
TGTGCCATCAGTGAGTCGATCGGTAGCCCCGTAGGAGAGCAGTTCTTC
CAISESIGSPVGEQFF
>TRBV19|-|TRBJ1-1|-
TGTGCCACCATTAAGAGGGATGTGAACACTGAAGCCTTCTTT
CATIKRDVNTEAFF
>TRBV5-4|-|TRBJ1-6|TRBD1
TGTGCCAGCAGCTGGGGACAGGGGAATTCACCCCTCCACTTT
CASSWGQGNSPLHF
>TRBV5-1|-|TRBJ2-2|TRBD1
TGCGCCAGCAGCCCCGGGACAGGGGCCGGGGAGCTGTTTTTT
CASSPGTGAGELFF
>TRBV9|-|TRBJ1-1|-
TGTGCCAGCAGCGTAGCTGGGGCGAACACTGAAGCTTTCTTT
CASSVAGANTEAFF
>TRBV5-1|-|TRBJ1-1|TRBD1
TGCGCCAGCAGCTTGGGTGGGACAGGCATCTTCACTGAAGCTTTCTTT
CASSLGGTGIFTEAFF
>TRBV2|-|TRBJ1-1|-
TGTGCCAGCAGTGTGACACCTAACACTGAAGCTTTCTTT
CASSVTPNTEAFF
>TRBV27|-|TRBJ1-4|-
TGTGCCAGCAGTCCCGATTGGTACCTGAGTCTCTTTAATGAAAAACTGTTTTTT
CASSPDWYLSLFNEKLFF
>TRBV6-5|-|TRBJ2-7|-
TGTGCCAGCAGGAGCCTCTCCTACGAGCAGTACTTC
CASRSLSYEQYF
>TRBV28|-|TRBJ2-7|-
TGTGCCAGCAGTTCTCCTCAGGGGCCCCACGAGCAGTACTTC
CASSSPQGPHEQYF
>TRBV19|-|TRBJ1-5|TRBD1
TGTGCCAGTAGTCCAGGGGGCGGCAATCGGCCCCAGCATTTT
CASSPGGGNRPQHF
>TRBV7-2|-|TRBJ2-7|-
TGTGCCAGCAGCTTGCGGGGGACAGGCCTCTACGAGCAGTACTTC
CASSLRGTGLYEQYF
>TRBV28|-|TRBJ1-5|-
TGTGCCAGCACTAGCACTAATCAGCCCCAGCATTTT
CASTSTNQPQHF
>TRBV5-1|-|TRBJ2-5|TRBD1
TGCGCCAGCAGCTGGACAGGGGGCGATGAGACCCAGTACTTC
CASSWTGGDETQYF
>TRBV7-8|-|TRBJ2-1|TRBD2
TGTGCCAGCAGCTTAGGACTAGCGGCTTACAATGAGCAGTTCTTC
CASSLGLAAYNEQFF
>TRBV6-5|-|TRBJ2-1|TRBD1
TGTGCCAGCAGTTACTCGTGGACAGGGGTTGGCAATGAGCAGTTCTTC
CASSYSWTGVGNEQFF
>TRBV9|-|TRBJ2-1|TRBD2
TGTGCCAGCAGCATGCGAACGGGACTAGCGGACAATGAGCAGTTCTTC
CASSMRTGLADNEQFF
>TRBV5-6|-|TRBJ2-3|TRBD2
TGTGCCAGCAGCGCACCCTTGGGGACTAGGCTCACAGATACGCAGTATTTT
CASSAPLGTRLTDTQYF
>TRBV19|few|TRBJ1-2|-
TGTGCCAGTAGGAGGGGGGGAGTTGGCTATGGCTACACCTTC
CASRRGGVGYGYTF
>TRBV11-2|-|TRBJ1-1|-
TGTGCCAGCAGTCCAGGGTATGCTGAAGCTTTCTTT
CASSPGYAEAFF
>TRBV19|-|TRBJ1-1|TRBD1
TGTGCCAGTAGGATTCAGGGGGCGGGTGGAGCTTTCTTT
CASRIQGAGGAFF
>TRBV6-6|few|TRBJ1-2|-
TGTGCCAGCAGTTACTCGAGGCAGGGAGGCTACACCTTC
CASSYSRQGGYTF
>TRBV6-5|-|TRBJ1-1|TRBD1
TGTGCCAGCAGTTACGGGACAGGGGGCCGGAACACTGAAGCTTTCTTT
CASSYGTGGRNTEAFF
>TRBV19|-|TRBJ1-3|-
TGTGCCAGTAGTATAGCCGCAGGGATCTCTGGAAACACCATATATTTT
CASSIAAGISGNTIYF
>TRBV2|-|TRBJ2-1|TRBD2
TGTGCCAGCAGTGAAGGAAGTCTAGCGGCTTACAATGAGCAGTTCTTC
CASSEGSLAAYNEQFF
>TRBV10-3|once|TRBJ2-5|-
TGTGCCATCAGTGAGTCAGAGACGGGACTCCTAAAAACCCAGTACTTC
CAISESETGLLKTQYF
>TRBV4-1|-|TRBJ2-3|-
TGCGCCAGCAGCCCGGGAGTGAGCACAGATACGCAGTATTTT
CASSPGVSTDTQYF
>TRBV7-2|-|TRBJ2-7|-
TGTGCCCTAAGACAGGCGGCTTCCTACGAGCAGTACTTC
CALRQAASYEQYF
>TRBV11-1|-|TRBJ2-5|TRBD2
TGTGCCAGCAGCTACGGACTAGCGAAGCAAGAGACCCAGTACTTC
CASSYGLAKQETQYF
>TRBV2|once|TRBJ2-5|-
TGTGCCAGCAGTGATGGGGACTCCGTAACCGAGTACTTC
CASSDGDSVTEYF
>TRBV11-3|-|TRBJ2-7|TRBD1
TGTGCCAGCAGCCCATTGCAGGGGGATTTAAGCGAGCAGTACTTC
CASSPLQGDLSEQYF
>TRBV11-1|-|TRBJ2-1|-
TGTGCCAGCAGCTTAGTCTCTGGACAATCCAATGAGCAGTTCTTC
CASSLVSGQSNEQFF
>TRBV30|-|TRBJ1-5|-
TGTGCCTGGAGTGTTGGCTCCCCGGACTGGACGGGCCTCTGGGATCAGCCCCAGCATTTT
CAWSVGSPDWTGLWDQPQHF
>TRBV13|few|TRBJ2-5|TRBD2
TGTGCCAGCAGCTTATGGAAGCGGGGGGCGGGTTTTTCGGAGACCCAGTACTTC
CASSLWKRGAGFSETQYF
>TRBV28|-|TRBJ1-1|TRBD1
TGTGCCAGCATAGGAAGACAGGGGGCGATTGAAGCCTTCTTT
CASIGRQGAIEAFF
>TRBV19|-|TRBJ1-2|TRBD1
TGTGCCAGTTATCCTCAGGGACAGGGGCCCGAAGGAGGCTACACCTTC
CASYPQGQGPEGGYTF
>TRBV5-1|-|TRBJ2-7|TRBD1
TGCGCCAGCAGCTTCGGGACAGGGGGCTACGAGCAGTACTTC
CASSFGTGGYEQYF
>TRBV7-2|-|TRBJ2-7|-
TGTGCCAGCAGCTTCTTCTTCTACGAGCAGTACTTC
CASSFFFYEQYF
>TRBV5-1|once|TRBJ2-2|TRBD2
TGCGCCAGCAGCTTGGCGGCTAGCGGGAATCGGGAGCTGTTTTTT
CASSLAASGNRELFF
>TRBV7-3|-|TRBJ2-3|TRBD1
TGTGCCAGCAGCTTCCAGACAGGGGCGCAGTATTTT
CASSFQTGAQYF